Below are 25 T cell receptor beta chains sequenced from a single sample in a study of blood T cells in healthy people across ages. A J-beta primer mix and a sample-barcoded 5' primer were used in a second PCR of about 7 to 12 cycles. Each CDR3 protein is one row after TCRdb ran MiXCR on the 5' RACE reads. The table includes around 790,000 distinct CDR3 sequences, 44% detected once. Sequenced material: blood. All receptors come from a man aged 55 to 69 in good health.

To note about this clonotype: Mismatch with germline at one junction end may stem from a read error. The chain joins TRBV20-1 to TRBJ2-7; 8 bases match TRBD1. CDR1 and CDR2 from the germline V gene are DFQATT and SNEGSKA (reference sequence). The CDR3 spans 15 residues. CDR3 protein: CSARDRDRSPYEQYF. CDR3 sequence (DNA): TGCAGTGCTAGAGACCGGGACAGGTCCCCCTACGAACAGTACTTC.

As regards this clonotype: Being one base from a much bigger clone, this may be a read error. The chain is built from TRBV29-1 and TRBJ2-5; no reliable D call. The CDR3 length is 12 residues. V gave up 4 bases and J gave up 2 bases, with 8 bases separating them. The germline V gene has CDR1 SQVTM and CDR2 ANQGSEA. Here the CDR3 DNA reads TGCAGCGTTGCACAGTTTCAAGAGACCCAGTACTTC. Its translation is CSVAQFQETQYF.

The chain is built from TRBV20-1 and TRBJ2-5; 7 bases are shared with TRBD2. The CDR3 spans 16 residues. Trimming at V came to 0 bases and at J to 2 bases, leaving 9 bases not matched to a gene. In germline, CDR1 is DFQATT, CDR2 SNEGSKA (reference sequence). This CDR3 is CSARDLRDYLQETQYF. CDR3 bases: TGCAGTGCTAGAGATTTACGGGACTACTTACAAGAGACCCAGTACTTC.

This clonotype was counted a few times. The chain is built from TRBV2 and TRBJ2-7, with D tentatively TRBD1 (5 bases). The germline V and J ends were trimmed by 4 bases and 3 bases, with 19 bases remaining between them. The germline gives CDR1 SNHLY, CDR2 FYNNEI. CDR3 length: 16 amino acids. The CDR3 reads CASSVGLGQADYEQYF. CDR3 coding DNA: TGTGCCAGCAGTGTGGGTCTGGGGCAGGCTGACTACGAGCAGTACTTC. The variable domain in full, with the rest retrieved from reference TRBV2 and TRBJ2-7, is EPEVTQTPSHQVTQMGQEVILRCVPISNHLYFYWYRQILGQKVEFLVSFYNNEISEKSEIFDDQFSVERPDGSNFTLKIRSTKLEDSAMYFCASSVGLGQADYEQYFGPGTRLTVT.

Concerning this clonotype itself: Since a much larger clone is just one base distant, this may be a read error. The rearrangement links TRBV6-2 or TRBV6-3 to TRBJ2-7; a weak D match, TRBD2 (6 bases). The tail of the sequence fits TRBJ2-5 better, so the J call may be wrong. The CDR3 consists of 14 residues. Per germline, CDR1 MNHEY and CDR2 SVGEGT. DNA of the CDR3: TGTGCCAGCAGAAGACCAGCGGGTGGAGAGACCCAGTACTTC. Translating gives CASRRPAGGETQYF.

This clonotype occurred a few times. The genes are TRBV6-6 and TRBJ2-5; the match to TRBD1 covers 9 bases. Germline V CDR1 and CDR2: MNHNY, SVGAGI (reference sequence). The V gene end was trimmed by 6 bases and the J gene end by 5 bases; junction bases not matched to a gene: 7. The CDR3 length is 14 residues. Here the CDR3 DNA reads TGTGCCAGCAGCCAAAACAGGGGGCACGAGACCCAGTACTTC. This codes for CASSQNRGHETQYF.

This clonotype was seen only a few times. J is TRBJ1-6 and V is TRBV12-3 or TRBV12-4, with 9 bases matching TRBD1. V shed 6 bases and J 6 bases; nucleotides not matched to a gene: 9. The length of the CDR3 is 16 residues. CDR3 in amino acids: CASSPRQGDSNSPLHF. CDR3 in DNA: TGTGCCAGCAGCCCTCGACAGGGGGACTCTAATTCACCCCTCCACTTT.

This chain uses TRBV9 with TRBJ2-7, with 7 bases that match TRBD1. The V and J ends lost 4 bases and 5 bases, in that order; junction bases with no gene match: 9. CDR3 length: 14 residues. Germline V CDR1 and CDR2: SGDLS, YYNGEE. The CDR3 region has the DNA TGTGCCAGCAGCCCCCGGGACAGCACCGACGAGCAGTACTTC. It is translated as CASSPRDSTDEQYF.

This chain joins TRBV12-3 or TRBV12-4 and TRBJ1-1, with D maybe TRBD1 (6 bases). There are 13 residues in the CDR3. V was clipped by 5 bases and J by 6 bases, with 13 bases between them. CDR3 nucleotides: TGTGCCAGCAGTCCCTTGAGGGGGGCTGAAGCTTTCTTT. Its translation: CASSPLRGAEAFF.

This chain links TRBV6-2 or TRBV6-3 with TRBJ1-1; D is ambiguous. Trimming left V 7 bases short and J 5 bases short, with 14 bases between. Germline V gives CDR1 MNHEY, CDR2 SVGEGT. This CDR3 spans 13 amino acids. The CDR3 sequence is CASNPTQRTEAFF. For the CDR3, the DNA is TGTGCCAGCAACCCCACTCAAAGAACTGAAGCTTTCTTT.

This rearrangement joins TRBV30 to TRBJ2-5; D ambiguous. Germline V CDR1 and CDR2: GTSNPN, SVGIG (reference sequence). V was clipped by 1 base and J by 11 bases, with 17 bases between them. This CDR3 comprises 13 residues. Written as DNA, the CDR3 is TGTGCCTGGAGTGCGACGGCGCCCTACGCGCAGTACTTC. Its protein is CAWSATAPYAQYF.

A few counts support this clonotype. V usage is TRBV4-3 and J usage is TRBJ1-2; D ambiguous. The V gene's germline CDR1 is LGHNA and CDR2 YSLEER. Deletions cut 3 bases from V and 2 bases from J, with 10 bases between. This CDR3 has 14 residues. CDR3 nucleotide sequence: TGCGCCAGCAGCCAGGATACAGCAAACTATGGCTACACCTTC. Its protein product is CASSQDTANYGYTF.

This clonotype was counted many times. V gene TRBV20-1 combines with J gene TRBJ2-5; 8 positions agree with TRBD1. Germline CDR1 DFQATT, CDR2 SNEGSKA (reference sequence). The CDR3 runs 12 residues. V lost 4 bases to trimming and J lost 7 bases; unmatched junction nucleotides: 5. Here the CDR3 DNA reads TGCAGTGCTATGGGACAGGTGGTGACCCAGTACTTC. Translating gives CSAMGQVVTQYF.

The rearrangement uses TRBV9 and TRBJ2-5, with 9 bases matching TRBD2. Germline-derived CDR1 and CDR2 are SGDLS and YYNGEE. CDR3 length: 15 residues. Losses at the gene ends were 0 bases for V and 3 bases for J; bases not matched to a gene: 3. The CDR3 nucleotides are TGTGCCAGCAGCGTAGGAGGACTAGCGAAAGAGACCCAGTACTTC. Protein sequence: CASSVGGLAKETQYF.

The chain combines TRBV7-8 with TRBJ2-1; tentative D call: TRBD1 (6 bases). The CDR3 covers 17 residues. CDR1 and CDR2 from the germline V gene are SGHVS and FQNEAQ. Between the trimmed V and J ends, which lost 2 bases and 8 bases, there was a span of 22 bases. The CDR3 DNA reads TGTGCCAGCAGCTTAAAAGGGGGAGCGGCACCCAGGGATGAGCAGTTCTTC. Translated, it gives CASSLKGGAAPRDEQFF.

This clonotype was counted only a few times. V usage is TRBV12-3 or TRBV12-4 and J usage is TRBJ1-2, with D possibly TRBD1 on 5 matching bases. The V end lost 3 bases, the J end lost 8 bases, and 7 bases lay between the germline ends. This CDR3 has 11 residues. Here the CDR3 DNA reads TGTGCCAGCAGTTTTGGGGACGGCTACACCTTC. It specifies CASSFGDGYTF.

The V call is TRBV7-2, the J call TRBJ2-1; 9 nucleotides line up with TRBD2. The CDR3 is 15 residues long. The germline CDR1 and CDR2 sequences are SGHTA and FQGNSA. The V and J ends lost 8 bases and 6 bases, in that order; junction bases with no gene match: 11. The CDR3 protein is CASGVSGSLSNEQFF. The CDR3 nucleotides are TGTGCCAGCGGGGTTAGCGGGAGCTTGTCCAATGAGCAGTTCTTC.

The rearrangement links TRBV7-2 to TRBJ2-3; D not certain. Trimming cost V 1 base and J 1 base, with 6 bases left between them. Germline CDR1 SGHTA, CDR2 FQGNSA. This CDR3 has 14 amino acids. The CDR3 spells CASSLVTRTDTQYF. In DNA form, the CDR3 reads TGTGCCAGCAGCTTAGTGACCCGCACAGATACGCAGTATTTT.

This clonotype has a handful of counts. The chain couples TRBV6-5 to TRBJ2-5; a possible D gene is TRBD1 (5 bases). V shed 6 bases and J shed 1 base, with 15 bases lying between them. The germline V gene encodes CDR1 MNHEY and CDR2 SVGAGI. The CDR3 contains 15 residues. The CDR3 protein is CASSLDSPIQETQYF. The CDR3 DNA is TGTGCCAGCAGCCTCGACAGCCCGATCCAAGAGACCCAGTACTTC.

There are a few counts of this clonotype. CDR3 loop: CAISAAVPETQYF. CDR3 in DNA: TGTGCCATCAGTGCGGCGGTCCCCGAGACCCAGTACTTC. The J gene is TRBJ2-5, the V gene TRBV10-3, with D uncertain. The CDR3 spans 13 residues. Trimming left V 4 bases short and J 5 bases short, with 11 bases between. Germline V gene sequence: CDR1 ENHRY, CDR2 SYGVKD.

This clonotype was seen a few times. This sequence joins TRBV11-2 and TRBJ2-3; no reliable D call. The CDR3 is 11 amino acids. The V end lost 7 bases, the J end lost 4 bases, and 6 bases lay between the germline ends. Germline CDR1 is SGHAT and CDR2 is FQNNGV. This CDR3 is CASTPADTQYF. The CDR3 DNA reads TGTGCCAGCACCCCCGCAGATACGCAGTATTTT. The complete variable domain, with remaining parts taken from reference TRBV11-2 and TRBJ2-3, reads EAGVAQSPRYKIIEKRQSVAFWCNPISGHATLYWYQQILGQGPKLLIQFQNNGVVDDSQLPKDRFSAERLKGVDSTLKIQPAKLEDSAVYLCASTPADTQYFGPGTRLTVL.

The V call is TRBV20-1, the J call TRBJ2-1; a possible D gene is TRBD2 (5 bases). The ends were cut back, 1 base at V and 2 bases at J, with 15 bases in the middle. Germline V gene sequence: CDR1 DFQATT, CDR2 SNEGSKA (reference sequence). The CDR3 is 16 residues long. The CDR3: CSARVVIPGTYNEQFF. The CDR3 nucleotides read TGCAGTGCTAGAGTTGTAATCCCCGGGACCTACAATGAGCAGTTCTTC.

The chain employs TRBV15 and TRBJ2-5; D unresolved. The germline CDR1 and CDR2 sequences are LNHNV and YYDKDF (reference sequence). The V and J ends lost 0 bases and 0 bases respectively, with 8 bases between them. There are 15 residues in the CDR3. CDR3 bases: TGTGCCACCAGCAGAGAGACCCCCTACCAAGAGACCCAGTACTTC. Translating it yields CATSRETPYQETQYF.

This rearrangement joins TRBV15 to TRBJ2-5, with 7 bases aligning to TRBD2. There are 15 residues in the CDR3. The junction had 7 bases not matched to a gene; V was cut back by 5 bases and J by 1 base. In germline, CDR1 is LNHNV, CDR2 YYDKDF (reference sequence). CDR3 sequence (DNA): TGTGCCACCAGCGTAAGACTAGCAACCCAAGAGACCCAGTACTTC. It specifies CATSVRLATQETQYF.

This clonotype was detected a few times. J is TRBJ2-5 and V is TRBV7-2, with D possibly being TRBD2 (5 bases). The germline CDR1 and CDR2 sequences are SGHTA and FQGNSA. The CDR3 is 13 amino acids. Trimming took off 4 bases at V and 11 bases at J, with 17 bases between the two ends. CDR3 bases: TGTGCCAGCAGCTCCGACTACGCCGGTGAGCAGTACTTC. Amino acids: CASSSDYAGEQYF.